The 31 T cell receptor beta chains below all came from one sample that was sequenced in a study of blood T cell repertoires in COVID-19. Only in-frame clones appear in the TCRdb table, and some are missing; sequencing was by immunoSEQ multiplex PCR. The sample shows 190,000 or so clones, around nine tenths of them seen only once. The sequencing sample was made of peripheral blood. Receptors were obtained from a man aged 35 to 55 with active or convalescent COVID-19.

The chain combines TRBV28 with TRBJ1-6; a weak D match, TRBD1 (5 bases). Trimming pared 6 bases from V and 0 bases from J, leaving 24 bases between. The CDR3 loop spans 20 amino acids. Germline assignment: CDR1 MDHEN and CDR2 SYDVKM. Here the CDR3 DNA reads TGTGCCAGCAGCCCGATGAGCAGGACACCTTACACCTCCTATAATTCACCCCTCCACTTT. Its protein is CASSPMSRTPYTSYNSPLHF. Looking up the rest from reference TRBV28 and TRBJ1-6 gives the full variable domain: DVKVTQSSRYLVKRTGEKVFLECVQDMDHENMFWYRQDPGLGLRLIYFSYDVKMKEKGDIPEGYSVSREKKERFSLILESASTNQTSMYLCASSPMSRTPYTSYNSPLHFGNGTRLTVT.

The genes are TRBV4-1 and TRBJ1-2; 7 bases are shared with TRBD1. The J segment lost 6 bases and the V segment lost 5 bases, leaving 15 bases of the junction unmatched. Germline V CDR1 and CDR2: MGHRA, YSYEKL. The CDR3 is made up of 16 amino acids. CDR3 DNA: TGCGCCAGCAGCGACCCGCCAAAAGACAGGGCGCATGGCTACACCTTC. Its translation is CASSDPPKDRAHGYTF.

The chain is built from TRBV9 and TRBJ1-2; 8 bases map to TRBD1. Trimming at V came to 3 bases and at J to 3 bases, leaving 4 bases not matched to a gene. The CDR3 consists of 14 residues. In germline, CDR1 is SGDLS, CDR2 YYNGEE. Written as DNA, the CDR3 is TGTGCCAGCAGCGGCAGGGGGCAGCACTATGGCTACACCTTC. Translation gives CASSGRGQHYGYTF.

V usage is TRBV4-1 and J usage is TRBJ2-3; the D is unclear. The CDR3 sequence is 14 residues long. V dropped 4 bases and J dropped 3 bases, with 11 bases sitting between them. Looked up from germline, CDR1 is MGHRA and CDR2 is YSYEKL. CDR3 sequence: CASSPEQATDTQYF. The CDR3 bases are TGCGCCAGCAGCCCCGAGCAGGCAACAGATACGCAGTATTTT.

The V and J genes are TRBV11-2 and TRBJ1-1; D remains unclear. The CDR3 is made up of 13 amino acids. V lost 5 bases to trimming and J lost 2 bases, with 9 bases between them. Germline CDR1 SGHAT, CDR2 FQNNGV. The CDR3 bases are TGTGCCAGCAGCATCGGACTAAACACTGAAGCTTTCTTT. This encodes CASSIGLNTEAFF.

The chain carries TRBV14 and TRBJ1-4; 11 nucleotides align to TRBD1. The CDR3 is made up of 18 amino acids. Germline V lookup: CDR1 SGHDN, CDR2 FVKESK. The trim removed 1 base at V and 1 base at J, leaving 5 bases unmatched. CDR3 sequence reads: CASSQGWGQGGTNEKLFF. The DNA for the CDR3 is TGTGCCAGCAGCCAAGGTTGGGGACAGGGGGGAACTAATGAAAAACTGTTTTTT.

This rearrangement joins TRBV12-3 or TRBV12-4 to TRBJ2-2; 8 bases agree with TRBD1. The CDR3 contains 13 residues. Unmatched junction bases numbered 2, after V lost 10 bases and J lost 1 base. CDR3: CAIGTGNTGELFF. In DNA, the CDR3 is TGTGCCATCGGGACAGGGAACACCGGGGAGCTGTTTTTT.

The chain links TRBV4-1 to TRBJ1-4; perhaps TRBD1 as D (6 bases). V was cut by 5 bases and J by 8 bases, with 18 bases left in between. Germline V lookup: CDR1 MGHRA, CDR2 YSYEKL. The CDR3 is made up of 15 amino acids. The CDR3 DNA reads TGCGCCAGCAGCTTCCGGGACACCCAGCTGGAAAAACTGTTTTTT. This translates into CASSFRDTQLEKLFF.

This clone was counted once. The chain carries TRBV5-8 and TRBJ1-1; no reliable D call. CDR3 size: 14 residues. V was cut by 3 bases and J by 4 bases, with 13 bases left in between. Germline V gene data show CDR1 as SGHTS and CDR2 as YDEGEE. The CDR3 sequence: CASSSPSRGTEAFF. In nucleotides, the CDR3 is TGTGCCAGCAGCTCCCCGTCCCGGGGCACTGAAGCTTTCTTT. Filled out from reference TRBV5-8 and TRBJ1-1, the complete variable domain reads EAGVTQSPTHLIKTRGQQATLRCSPISGHTSVYWYQQALGLGLQFLLWYDEGEERNRGNFPPRFSGRQFPNYSSELNVNALELEDSALYLCASSSPSRGTEAFFGQGTRLTVV.

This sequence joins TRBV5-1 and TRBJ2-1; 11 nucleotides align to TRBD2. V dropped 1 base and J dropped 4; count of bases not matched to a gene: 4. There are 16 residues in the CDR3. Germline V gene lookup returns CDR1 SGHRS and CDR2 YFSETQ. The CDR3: CASSLKGLAAYNEQFF. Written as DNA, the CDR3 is TGCGCCAGCAGCTTGAAGGGACTAGCGGCTTACAATGAGCAGTTCTTC.

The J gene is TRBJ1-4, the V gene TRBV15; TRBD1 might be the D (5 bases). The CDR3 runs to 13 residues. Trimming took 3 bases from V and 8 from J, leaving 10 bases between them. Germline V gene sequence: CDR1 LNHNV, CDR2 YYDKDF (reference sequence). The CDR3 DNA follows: TGTGCCACCAGCAGGACAGTGGGGGAAAAACTGTTTTTT. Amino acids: CATSRTVGEKLFF.

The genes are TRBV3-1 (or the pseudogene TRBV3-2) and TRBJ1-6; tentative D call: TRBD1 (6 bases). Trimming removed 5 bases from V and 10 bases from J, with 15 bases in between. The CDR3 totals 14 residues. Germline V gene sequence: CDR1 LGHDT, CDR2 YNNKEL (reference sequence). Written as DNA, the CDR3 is TGTGCCAGCAGCTCGAATGGGGGCCGGTCACCCCTCCACTTT. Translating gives CASSSNGGRSPLHF.

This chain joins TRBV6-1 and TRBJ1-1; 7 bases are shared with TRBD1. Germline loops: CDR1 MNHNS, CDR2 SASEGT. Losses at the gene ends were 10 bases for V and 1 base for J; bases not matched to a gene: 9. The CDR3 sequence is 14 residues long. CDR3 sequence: CATQGPGKNTEAFF. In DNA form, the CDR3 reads TGTGCCACACAGGGGCCGGGCAAGAACACTGAAGCTTTCTTT.

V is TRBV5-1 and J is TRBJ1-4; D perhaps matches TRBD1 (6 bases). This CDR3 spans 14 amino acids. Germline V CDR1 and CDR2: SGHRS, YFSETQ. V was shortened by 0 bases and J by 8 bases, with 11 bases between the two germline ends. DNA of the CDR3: TGCGCCAGCAGCTTGGAGCAGGGGACGGAAAAACTGTTTTTT. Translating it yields CASSLEQGTEKLFF. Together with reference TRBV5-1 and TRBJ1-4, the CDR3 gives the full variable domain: KAGVTQTPRYLIKTRGQQVTLSCSPISGHRSVSWYQQTPGQGLQFLFEYFSETQRNKGNFPGRFSGRQFSNSRSEMNVSTLELGDSALYLCASSLEQGTEKLFFGSGTQLSVL.

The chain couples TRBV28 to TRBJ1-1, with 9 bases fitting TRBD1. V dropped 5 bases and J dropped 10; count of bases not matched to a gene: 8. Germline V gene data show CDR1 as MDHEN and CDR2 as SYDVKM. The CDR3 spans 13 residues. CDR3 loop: CASSMGQGLGAFF. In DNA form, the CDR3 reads TGTGCCAGCAGTATGGGACAGGGCCTAGGAGCTTTCTTT.

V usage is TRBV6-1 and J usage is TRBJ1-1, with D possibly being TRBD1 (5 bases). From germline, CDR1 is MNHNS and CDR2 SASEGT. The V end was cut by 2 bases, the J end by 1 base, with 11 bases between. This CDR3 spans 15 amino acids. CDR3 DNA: TGTGCCAGCAGTGAACGAGCCAGGGAGAACACTGAAGCTTTCTTT. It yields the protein CASSERARENTEAFF.

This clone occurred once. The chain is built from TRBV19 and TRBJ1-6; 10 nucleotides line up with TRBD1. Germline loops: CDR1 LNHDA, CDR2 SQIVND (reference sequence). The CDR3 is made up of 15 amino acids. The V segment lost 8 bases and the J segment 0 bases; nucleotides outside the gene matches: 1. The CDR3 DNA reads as TGTGCCAGTCGGACAGGGGGCTCCTATAATTCACCCCTCCACTTT. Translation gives CASRTGGSYNSPLHF. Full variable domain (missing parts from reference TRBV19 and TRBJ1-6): DGGITQSPKYLFRKEGQNVTLSCEQNLNHDAMYWYRQDPGQGLRLIYYSQIVNDFQKGDIAEGYSVSREKKESFPLTVTSAQKNPTAFYLCASRTGGSYNSPLHFGNGTRLTVT.

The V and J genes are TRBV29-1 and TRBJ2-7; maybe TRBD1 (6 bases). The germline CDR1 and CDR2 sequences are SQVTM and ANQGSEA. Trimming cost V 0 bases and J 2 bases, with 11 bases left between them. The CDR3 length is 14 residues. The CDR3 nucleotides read TGCAGCGTTGAAGAGCAGGGGAGACCCTACGAGCAGTACTTC. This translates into CSVEEQGRPYEQYF.

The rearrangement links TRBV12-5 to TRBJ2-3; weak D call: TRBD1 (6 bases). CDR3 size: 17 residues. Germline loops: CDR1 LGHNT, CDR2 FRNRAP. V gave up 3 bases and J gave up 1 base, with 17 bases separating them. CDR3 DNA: TGTGCTAGTGGTTTAGGGCCCCCGCCAGGGGGCACAGATACGCAGTATTTT. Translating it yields CASGLGPPPGGTDTQYF.

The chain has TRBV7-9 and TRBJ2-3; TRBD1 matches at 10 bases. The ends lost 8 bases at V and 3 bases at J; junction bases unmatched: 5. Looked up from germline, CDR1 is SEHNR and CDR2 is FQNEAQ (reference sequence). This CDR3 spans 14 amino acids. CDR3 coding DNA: TGTGCCAGCTTAAGGGACAGGGGTACAGATACGCAGTATTTT. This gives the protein CASLRDRGTDTQYF.

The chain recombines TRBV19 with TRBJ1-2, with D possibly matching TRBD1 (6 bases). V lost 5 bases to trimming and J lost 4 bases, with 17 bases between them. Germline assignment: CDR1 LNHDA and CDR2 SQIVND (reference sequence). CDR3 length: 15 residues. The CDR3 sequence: CASSPQTGGSYGYTF. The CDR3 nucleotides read TGTGCCAGTAGTCCCCAGACAGGAGGTTCCTATGGCTACACCTTC.

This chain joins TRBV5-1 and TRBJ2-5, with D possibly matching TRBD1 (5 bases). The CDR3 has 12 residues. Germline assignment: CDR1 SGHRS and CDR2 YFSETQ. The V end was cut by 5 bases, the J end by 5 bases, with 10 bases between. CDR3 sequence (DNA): TGCGCCAGCAGGTCAGGGCTGGAGACCCAGTACTTC. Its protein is CASRSGLETQYF.

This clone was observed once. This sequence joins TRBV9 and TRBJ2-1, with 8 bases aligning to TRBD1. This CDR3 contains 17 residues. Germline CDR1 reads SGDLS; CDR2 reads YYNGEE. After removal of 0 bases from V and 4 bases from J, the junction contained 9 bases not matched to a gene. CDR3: CASSVAMGDRLYNEQFF. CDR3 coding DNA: TGTGCCAGCAGCGTAGCTATGGGGGACAGGCTATACAATGAGCAGTTCTTC.

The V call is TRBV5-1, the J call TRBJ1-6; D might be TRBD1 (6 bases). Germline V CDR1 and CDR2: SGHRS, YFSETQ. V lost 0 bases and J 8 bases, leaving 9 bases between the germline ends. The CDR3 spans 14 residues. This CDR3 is CASSLGGGDSPLHF. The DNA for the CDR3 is TGCGCCAGCAGCTTGGGAGGGGGGGATTCACCCCTCCACTTT.

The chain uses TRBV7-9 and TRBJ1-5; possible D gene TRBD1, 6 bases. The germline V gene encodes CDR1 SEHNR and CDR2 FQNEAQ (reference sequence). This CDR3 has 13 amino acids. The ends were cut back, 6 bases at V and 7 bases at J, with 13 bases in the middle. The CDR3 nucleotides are TGTGCCAGCAGGGCCGACAGGACCCAGCCCCAGCATTTT. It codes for CASRADRTQPQHF.

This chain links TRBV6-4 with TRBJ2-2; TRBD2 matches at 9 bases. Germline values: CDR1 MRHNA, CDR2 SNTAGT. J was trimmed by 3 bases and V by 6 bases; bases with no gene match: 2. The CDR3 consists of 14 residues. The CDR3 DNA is TGTGCCAGCAGCCCTAGCGGGGACACCGGGGAGCTGTTTTTT. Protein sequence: CASSPSGDTGELFF.

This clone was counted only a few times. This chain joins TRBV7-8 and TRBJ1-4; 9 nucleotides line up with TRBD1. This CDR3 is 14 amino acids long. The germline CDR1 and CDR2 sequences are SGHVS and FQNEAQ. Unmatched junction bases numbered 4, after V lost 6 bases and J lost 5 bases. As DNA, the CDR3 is TGTGCCAGCAGAAACAGGGGGCGAAATGAAAAACTGTTTTTT. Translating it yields CASRNRGRNEKLFF.

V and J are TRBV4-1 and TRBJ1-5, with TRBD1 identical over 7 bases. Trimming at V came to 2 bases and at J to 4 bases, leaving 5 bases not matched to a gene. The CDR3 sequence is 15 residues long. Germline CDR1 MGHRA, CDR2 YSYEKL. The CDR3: CASSQSGTANQPQHF. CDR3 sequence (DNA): TGCGCCAGCAGCCAATCCGGGACAGCAAATCAGCCCCAGCATTTT.

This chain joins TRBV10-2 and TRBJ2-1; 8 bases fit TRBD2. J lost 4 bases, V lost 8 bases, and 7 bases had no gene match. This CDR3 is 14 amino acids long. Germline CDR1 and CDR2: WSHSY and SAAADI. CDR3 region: CASGSGAYYNEQFF. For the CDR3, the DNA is TGCGCCAGCGGTAGCGGGGCGTATTACAATGAGCAGTTCTTC.

In DNA, the CDR3 is TGTGCCACCAGTGACCGGGACTCCCGATCCTACAATGAGCAGTTCTTC. Its protein product is CATSDRDSRSYNEQFF. J is TRBJ2-1 and V is TRBV24-1; possible D gene TRBD2, 6 bases. CDR1 and CDR2 from the germline V gene are KGHDR and SFDVKD. V was clipped by 4 bases and J by 1 base, with 13 bases between them. The CDR3 extends over 16 amino acids.

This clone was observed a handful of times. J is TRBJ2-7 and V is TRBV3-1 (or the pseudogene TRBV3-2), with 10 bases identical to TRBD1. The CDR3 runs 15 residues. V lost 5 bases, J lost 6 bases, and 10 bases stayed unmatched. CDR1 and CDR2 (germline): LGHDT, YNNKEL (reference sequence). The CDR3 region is CASSFRDRGSPEQYF. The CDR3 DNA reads TGTGCCAGCAGCTTCCGGGACAGGGGTTCTCCCGAGCAGTACTTC.